This T cell receptor beta chain was observed in a study of blood T cell repertoires in COVID-19. Study as a whole: Specimens from acute and convalescent COVID-19 originated in the United States, Italy and Spain. From T cells, B-cell-depleted T cells, or PBMCs came the material, which was cDNA or gDNA.

The protocol was immunoSEQ multiplex PCR, while the TCRdb copy is restricted to in-frame clones and leaves out a portion. The sample includes more than 200,000 clones, about 87% seen only once; the top ten take around 6.3%. This CDR3 is 18 amino acids long. The J segment lost 0 bases and the V segment lost 2 bases, leaving 9 bases of the junction unmatched. Germline V CDR1 and CDR2: SEHNR, FQNEAQ (reference sequence). Patients at the Seattle site were enrolled during active infection and followed longitudinally. Sequenced input: peripheral blood. The receptor was isolated from a woman in her thirties with COVID-19, enrolled during active disease. The V gene is TRBV7-9, the J gene TRBJ2-2, with 7 positions matching TRBD1. The CDR3 DNA follows: TGTGCCAGCAGCTTAAAGGGGTTCGGGACAGCGAACACCGGGGAGCTGTTTTTT. This encodes CASSLKGFGTANTGELFF.